What follows are 20 T cell receptor beta chains derived from one specimen sequenced in a study of shared clonotypes between healthy human individuals. Assay used: immunoSEQ multiplex PCR; TCRdb lists only in-frame clones, some missing. The sample includes about 1.5 million clones, over 95% of them seen just once. Source material: naive CD4+ T cells sorted from blood. The subset here: CD45RA+ positively selected. The receptor set was obtained from a man younger than 40 in good health.

The chain is built from TRBV6-6 and TRBJ2-7, with 12 positions matching TRBD2. The CDR3 length is 14 residues. V gave up 5 bases and J gave up 5 bases; unmatched junction bases: 4. Germline CDR1 MNHNY, CDR2 SVGAGI (reference sequence). CDR3 sequence (DNA): TGTGCCAGCAGTAGGCGACTAGCGGGGGACGAGCAGTACTTC. This sequence encodes CASSRRLAGDEQYF.

V usage is TRBV28 and J usage is TRBJ2-7; D gene uncertain. Trimming left V 6 bases short and J 2 bases short, with 20 bases between. Germline V gives CDR1 MDHEN, CDR2 SYDVKM. The length of the CDR3 is 16 residues. The CDR3 coding sequence is TGTGCCAGCAGCTACCAGCACCAAAGCCAGACCTACGAGCAGTACTTC. Protein sequence: CASSYQHQSQTYEQYF. Based on the CDR3 plus reference TRBV28 and TRBJ2-7, the full variable domain is DVKVTQSSRYLVKRTGEKVFLECVQDMDHENMFWYRQDPGLGLRLIYFSYDVKMKEKGDIPEGYSVSREKKERFSLILESASTNQTSMYLCASSYQHQSQTYEQYFGPGTRLTVT.

V is TRBV4-3 and J is TRBJ1-2; 7 nucleotides match TRBD1. This CDR3 has 15 amino acids. Germline trimming cut 0 bases from V and 3 bases from J; bases unmatched to any gene: 4. Germline loops: CDR1 LGHNA, CDR2 YSLEER. The CDR3 is CASSQDQGVHYGYTF. The CDR3, as DNA: TGCGCCAGCAGCCAAGATCAGGGGGTTCACTATGGCTACACCTTC.

The V call is TRBV18, the J call TRBJ1-5, with D perhaps TRBD1 (5 bases). This CDR3 is built from 13 residues. Germline V CDR1 and CDR2: KGHSH, LQKENI. Trimming stripped 5 bases from V and 2 bases from J, with 7 bases between. CDR3 sequence reads: CASSGDGNQPQHF. DNA for the CDR3: TGTGCCAGCTCAGGGGACGGCAATCAGCCCCAGCATTTT. The whole variable domain, remainder taken from reference TRBV18 and TRBJ1-5, is NAGVMQNPRHLVRRRGQEARLRCSPMKGHSHVYWYRQLPEEGLKFMVYLQKENIIDESGMPKERFSAEFPKEGPSILRIQQVVRGDSAAYFCASSGDGNQPQHFGDGTRLSIL.

The chain has TRBV7-9 and TRBJ2-1, with D hard to call. The CDR3 sequence is 14 residues long. CDR1 is SEHNR, CDR2 FQNEAQ, per germline (reference sequence). V lost 3 bases and J lost 2, with 8 bases in between. The CDR3 is CASSFGGTYNEQFF. The DNA of the CDR3 is TGTGCCAGCAGCTTTGGTGGGACCTACAATGAGCAGTTCTTC.

The chain carries TRBV9 and TRBJ1-1, with a weak D call TRBD1 (5 bases). The CDR3 has 17 residues. The V gene lost 0 bases and the J gene lost 1 base, with 16 bases spanning the gap. Germline assignment: CDR1 SGDLS and CDR2 YYNGEE. CDR3 in amino acids: CASSVGGATSWNTEAFF. The DNA for the CDR3 is TGTGCCAGCAGCGTAGGAGGGGCCACTTCATGGAACACTGAAGCTTTCTTT.

This clone was seen more than once but under ten times. The chain carries TRBV2 and TRBJ2-3; D gene ambiguous. The V gene's germline CDR1 is SNHLY and CDR2 FYNNEI. This CDR3 contains 13 residues. Between the trimmed V and J ends, which lost 6 bases and 4 bases, there was a span of 11 bases. CDR3 loop: CASRRAFPDTQYF. The CDR3 DNA reads TGTGCCAGCAGGCGAGCATTTCCAGATACGCAGTATTTT.

Comment on this clone: Mismatch with germline at one junction end may stem from a read error. This sequence joins TRBV7-7 and TRBJ2-2; D might be TRBD2 (5 bases). The CDR3 totals 17 residues. Germline CDR1 reads SSHAT; CDR2 reads FNYEAQ (reference sequence). CDR3 nucleotides: TGTGCTAGCAGCTTAGCGCCAGGCTTCGCGAACACCGGGGAGCTGTTTTTT. Translation gives CASSLAPGFANTGELFF.

As regards this clone: The same CDR3 arises from other DNA sequences in this sample as well. V gene TRBV9 combines with J gene TRBJ2-1; D possibly corresponds to TRBD2 (5 bases). CDR1 SGDLS and CDR2 YYNGEE come from the germline V gene. V was pared by 0 bases and J by 1 base, with 8 bases between. The length of the CDR3 is 15 residues. For the CDR3, the DNA is TGTGCCAGCAGCGTAGGACGGGGTTCCTACAATGAGCAGTTCTTC. Translating gives CASSVGRGSYNEQFF.

The V and J genes are TRBV5-1 and TRBJ2-1; 13 bases are shared with TRBD2. Germline assignment: CDR1 SGHRS and CDR2 YFSETQ. The CDR3 covers 18 residues. V shed 3 bases, J shed 4 bases, and the junction held 10 bases outside the gene matches. CDR3 sequence (DNA): TGCGCCAGCAGCTCGTCGGGACTAGCGGGATCTTATTACAATGAGCAGTTCTTC. Protein sequence: CASSSSGLAGSYYNEQFF.

The chain combines TRBV27 with TRBJ2-2; D possibly corresponds to TRBD2 (7 bases). Trimming pared 3 bases from V and 0 bases from J, leaving 8 bases between. This CDR3 has 15 residues. Per germline, CDR1 MNHEY and CDR2 SMNVEV (reference sequence). CDR3 sequence (DNA): TGTGCCAGCAGTTTGGGGGGGCCGAACACCGGGGAGCTGTTTTTT. This codes for CASSLGGPNTGELFF.

The chain combines TRBV28 with TRBJ2-7; no reliable D call. CDR1 and CDR2 from the germline V gene are MDHEN and SYDVKM. This CDR3 has 13 residues. The CDR3 protein is CAVSVPTIREQYF. The CDR3 coding sequence is TGTGCGGTAAGCGTCCCGACCATCAGGGAGCAGTACTTC.

The chain combines TRBV14 with TRBJ2-1; D ambiguous. The CDR3 has 16 residues. The germline gives CDR1 SGHDN, CDR2 FVKESK. V lost 0 bases to trimming and J lost 1 base, with 10 bases between them. CDR3 sequence reads: CASSQELRRSYNEQFF. DNA of the CDR3: TGTGCCAGCAGCCAAGAACTCAGGCGTTCCTACAATGAGCAGTTCTTC. The whole variable domain, remainder taken from reference TRBV14 and TRBJ2-1, is EAGVTQFPSHSVIEKGQTVTLRCDPISGHDNLYWYRRVMGKEIKFLLHFVKESKQDESGMPNNRFLAERTGGTYSTLKVQPAELEDSGVYFCASSQELRRSYNEQFFGPGTRLTVL.

CDR3 in DNA: TGTGCCAGCAGCCCTGTCGAGGGGGCACGCACAGATACGCAGTATTTT. It specifies CASSPVEGARTDTQYF. The chain employs TRBV5-4 and TRBJ2-3; 7 nucleotides line up with TRBD1. Germline-derived CDR1 and CDR2 are SGHNT and YYREEE (reference sequence). This CDR3 is 16 amino acids long. V was clipped by 4 bases and J by 1 base; unmatched bases: 9.

The CDR3 bases are TGCGCCAGCAGCCAAGACAGCGGGAGGAGGGCAGATACGCAGTATTTT. It specifies CASSQDSGRRADTQYF. The chain employs TRBV4-1 and TRBJ2-3; 9 nucleotides match TRBD2. There are 16 residues in the CDR3. Germline-derived CDR1 and CDR2 are MGHRA and YSYEKL. V lost 0 bases to trimming and J lost 4 bases; unmatched junction nucleotides: 5.

This clone was recorded only once. The J gene is TRBJ1-1, the V gene TRBV10-3, with TRBD1 identical over 7 bases. The CDR3 sequence is 12 residues long. The V gene end was trimmed by 6 bases and the J gene end by 4 bases; junction bases not matched to a gene: 2. Germline V lookup: CDR1 ENHRY, CDR2 SYGVKD. The CDR3, as DNA: TGTGCCATCAGACAGGGGAGCACTGAAGCTTTCTTT. Translation gives CAIRQGSTEAFF.

As to this clone: The identical CDR3 is also encoded by other nucleotide sequences in the sample. The V gene is TRBV18, the J gene TRBJ1-5; D not certain. The ends were cut back, 5 bases at V and 2 bases at J, with 4 bases in the middle. This CDR3 is built from 12 residues. Per germline, CDR1 KGHSH and CDR2 LQKENI. The CDR3 bases are TGTGCCAGCTCAGATGGCAATCAGCCCCAGCATTTT. It is translated as CASSDGNQPQHF. The variable domain in full, completed from reference TRBV18 and TRBJ1-5, reads NAGVMQNPRHLVRRRGQEARLRCSPMKGHSHVYWYRQLPEEGLKFMVYLQKENIIDESGMPKERFSAEFPKEGPSILRIQQVVRGDSAAYFCASSDGNQPQHFGDGTRLSIL.

CDR3 DNA: TGTGCCAGCAGCTTAGATGGTGGGAGGAGCACAGATACGCAGTATTTT. This translates into CASSLDGGRSTDTQYF. V gene TRBV11-3 combines with J gene TRBJ2-3, with TRBD2 as a possible D gene (6 bases). The germline gives CDR1 SGHNT, CDR2 YENEEA. The ends were cut back, 0 bases at V and 0 bases at J, with 10 bases in the middle. There are 16 residues in the CDR3. The full variable domain, in which reference TRBV11-3 and TRBJ2-3 provide the parts outside the CDR3, is EAGVVQSPRYKIIEKKQPVAFWCNPISGHNTLYWYLQNLGQGPELLIRYENEEAVDDSQLPKDRFSAERLKGVDSTLKIQPAELGDSAVYLCASSLDGGRSTDTQYFGPGTRLTVL.

V usage is TRBV5-4 and J usage is TRBJ2-7, with 9 bases lining up with TRBD1. Germline V gene sequence: CDR1 SGHNT, CDR2 YYREEE (reference sequence). The CDR3 loop spans 16 amino acids. V shed 4 bases, J shed 1 base, and the junction held 9 bases outside the gene matches. Here the CDR3 DNA reads TGTGCCAGCAGCGGATTTCCGGGACAGGGATCCTACGAGCAGTACTTC. Translation gives CASSGFPGQGSYEQYF. Supplemented by reference TRBV5-4 and TRBJ2-7, the full variable domain reads ETGVTQSPTHLIKTRGQQVTLRCSSQSGHNTVSWYQQALGQGPQFIFQYYREEENGRGNFPPRFSGLQFPNYSSELNVNALELDDSALYLCASSGFPGQGSYEQYFGPGTRLTVT.

The chain uses TRBV28 and TRBJ2-1; 7 bases map to TRBD2. This CDR3 contains 14 residues. Germline CDR1 MDHEN, CDR2 SYDVKM. Trimming removed 5 bases from V and 8 bases from J; junction bases left unmatched: 9. This CDR3 reads CASSPRLAPHEQFF. The CDR3 nucleotides are TGTGCCAGCAGTCCGAGACTAGCCCCCCATGAGCAGTTCTTC.